These 18 T cell receptor beta chains came from one sample sequenced in a study of beta chain features in type 1 diabetes (dated by TCRdb to between 2017 and 2018). These receptors are not linked to any known antigen. Points the paper makes about the study in general: A moderate but significant shortening of TCRB CDR3 length was observed in type 1 diabetes patients in all four CD4+ subsets.

The library was prepared using the immunoSEQ multiplex PCR assay. The entire amount of isolated RNA was reverse transcribed using the High Capacity cDNA Reverse Transcription Kit, so the sequenced TCRB transcripts were expressed ones. Here the immuneACCESS table is served through TCRdb, limited to in-frame sequences with V and J called. Missing clones are a known gap in these copies; in checked studies unresolved V genes cover under half, and the rest lacks a known reason. The sample table lists roughly 38,000 clones, around 63% of them with a count of one. Roughly 1.7% of the sample is in the top ten clones. Sequencing was done on a sample of Tregs from blood. The cell subset or site label, read with the paper, signifies: regulatory CD4+ T cells. The receptors originated from a man aged 25 to 40 with type 1 diabetes. Some clones in this sample may be carry-over from other donors' samples.

This chain uses TRBV19 with TRBJ2-1; D uncertain. CDR1 is LNHDA, CDR2 SQIVND, per germline (reference sequence). The CDR3 sequence is 15 residues long. Trimming stripped 2 bases from V and 1 base from J, with 9 bases between. The CDR3 DNA reads as TGTGCCAGTAGTATAAGCGTGAGGTCCTACAATGAGCAGTTCTTC. Encoded protein: CASSISVRSYNEQFF.

The chain uses TRBV30 and TRBJ2-2, with D possibly TRBD2 on 7 matching bases. Per the germline V gene, CDR1 is GTSNPN and CDR2 is SVGIG (reference sequence). The CDR3 totals 14 residues. The V gene lost 2 bases and the J gene lost 6 bases, with 13 bases spanning the gap. The CDR3 DNA sequence: TGTGCCTGGAGTTCGGGGGGCTTCTCCGGGGAGCTGTTTTTT. Amino acid sequence: CAWSSGGFSGELFF.

The CDR3 sequence is CATSRPSRGAEQYF. The DNA of the CDR3 is TGTGCCACCAGCAGACCCTCACGGGGAGCCGAGCAGTACTTC. The rearrangement uses TRBV15 and TRBJ2-7; possible D gene TRBD2, 5 bases. Germline CDR1 and CDR2: LNHNV and YYDKDF (reference sequence). The CDR3 has 14 amino acids. V was clipped by 2 bases and J by 6 bases, with 14 bases between them.

J is TRBJ2-1 and V is TRBV9; the match to TRBD2 covers 10 bases. The CDR3 has 15 amino acids. Trimming removed 0 bases from V and 3 bases from J; junction bases left unmatched: 0. The germline V gene encodes CDR1 SGDLS and CDR2 YYNGEE. The CDR3, as DNA: TGTGCCAGCAGCGTAGCTAGCGGGGGCTACAATGAGCAGTTCTTC. It yields the protein CASSVASGGYNEQFF.

In this sample, this clone turned up a few times. J is TRBJ2-5 and V is TRBV6-5; no firm D call. The closer fit of TRBJ2-7 to the DNA end suggests the J call may be wrong. This CDR3 is 11 amino acids long. Germline-derived CDR1 and CDR2 are MNHEY and SVGAGI. The CDR3 sequence is CASSNEYEQYF. The DNA for the CDR3 is TGTGCCAGCAGTAACGAATACGAGCAGTACTTC.

This clone has only one observation. The chain links TRBV2 to TRBJ1-6; 7 bases line up with TRBD1. V lost 4 bases to trimming and J lost 6 bases; unmatched junction nucleotides: 3. CDR1 is SNHLY and CDR2 is FYNNEI in the germline V gene. CDR3 length equals 14 residues. CDR3 in amino acids: CASSGNRGNSPLHF. CDR3 DNA: TGTGCCAGCAGTGGGAACAGGGGTAATTCACCCCTCCACTTT.

The chain links TRBV2 to TRBJ1-2, with D unresolved. CDR3 length: 13 amino acids. Deletions cut 7 bases from V and 4 bases from J, with 13 bases between. Germline V CDR1 and CDR2: SNHLY, FYNNEI. The CDR3 here is CASTQGRLYGYTF. The CDR3 nucleotides are TGTGCCAGCACTCAAGGCAGGCTCTATGGCTACACCTTC.

The V and J genes are TRBV7-9 and TRBJ2-3; TRBD1 matches at 11 bases. The CDR3 is made up of 14 amino acids. With V trimmed by 3 bases and J by 7 bases, 3 bases remained unmatched. CDR1 and CDR2 from the germline V gene are SEHNR and FQNEAQ (reference sequence). CDR3 sequence: CASSLDRGRHTQYF. DNA of the CDR3: TGTGCCAGCAGCTTGGACAGGGGGCGACATACGCAGTATTTT.

The V gene is TRBV18, the J gene TRBJ2-3; weak D call: TRBD2 (6 bases). Looked up from germline, CDR1 is KGHSH and CDR2 is LQKENI. The CDR3 is 16 amino acids. The V and J ends lost 3 bases and 2 bases respectively, with 15 bases between them. The CDR3: CASSPPLGGSTDTQYF. The CDR3, as DNA: TGTGCCAGCTCACCCCCCCTCGGGGGTTCCACAGATACGCAGTATTTT.

The genes are TRBV11-2 and TRBJ2-4, with a weak D call TRBD2 (5 bases). V was trimmed by 5 bases and J by 1 base, leaving 9 bases between them. In germline, CDR1 is SGHAT, CDR2 FQNNGV. The CDR3 contains 14 residues. Written as DNA, the CDR3 is TGTGCCAGCAGCCGGGATTCCGCCAAAAACATTCAGTACTTC. Its translation: CASSRDSAKNIQYF.

V is TRBV19 and J is TRBJ1-5; TRBD1 matches 9 bases. Germline CDR1 LNHDA, CDR2 SQIVND (reference sequence). V was pared by 5 bases and J by 4 bases, with 18 bases of the junction left unmatched. The CDR3 totals 19 residues. CDR3 in amino acids: CASSQYNRDRALWNQPQHF. CDR3 DNA: TGTGCCAGTAGTCAGTATAACCGGGACAGGGCTTTATGGAATCAGCCCCAGCATTTT.

CDR3 coding DNA: TGTGCCATCAGTGCGTCGCAGGGGACCTTCACCGGGGAGCTGTTTTTT. Translation: CAISASQGTFTGELFF. V and J are TRBV10-3 and TRBJ2-2; D perhaps matches TRBD1 (6 bases). Trimming stripped 4 bases from V and 4 bases from J, with 16 bases between. This CDR3 has 16 amino acids. Looked up from germline, CDR1 is ENHRY and CDR2 is SYGVKD.

V is TRBV10-3 and J is TRBJ2-5; unclear D gene. In germline, CDR1 is ENHRY, CDR2 SYGVKD. V was cut by 8 bases and J by 0 bases, with 7 bases left in between. The CDR3 is 12 residues long. CDR3 sequence: CAISRDQETQYF. Written as DNA, the CDR3 is TGTGCCATCTCCCGGGACCAAGAGACCCAGTACTTC.

This chain joins TRBV2 and TRBJ2-7; unclear D gene. This CDR3 contains 15 residues. The V and J ends lost 4 bases and 0 bases respectively, with 13 bases between them. The germline CDR1 and CDR2 sequences are SNHLY and FYNNEI. CDR3 sequence: CASSGIAASSYEQYF. CDR3 in DNA: TGTGCCAGCAGTGGTATAGCCGCGAGCTCCTACGAGCAGTACTTC.

J is TRBJ2-5 and V is TRBV5-1; perhaps TRBD2 as D (5 bases). The germline CDR1 and CDR2 sequences are SGHRS and YFSETQ. V was clipped by 4 bases and J by 5 bases, with 18 bases between them. The CDR3 consists of 15 residues. The CDR3 here is CASSPSDWRVETQYF. The DNA for the CDR3 is TGCGCCAGCAGCCCATCGGACTGGCGAGTCGAGACCCAGTACTTC.

This clone was observed once. The chain couples TRBV7-3 to TRBJ1-2; D gene unclear. Deletions cut 3 bases from V and 4 bases from J, with 9 bases between. The germline V gene has CDR1 SGHTA and CDR2 FQGTGA. This CDR3 contains 13 residues. The CDR3 spells CASSLVGSYGYTF. In nucleotides, the CDR3 is TGTGCCAGCAGCTTGGTAGGGAGCTATGGCTACACCTTC.

In this sample, this clone turned up once. This chain connects TRBV5-6 to TRBJ1-1, with 7 positions matching TRBD1. Per the germline V gene, CDR1 is SGHDT and CDR2 is YYEEEE. With 3 bases clipped from V and 4 bases from J, the junction kept 9 bases outside the gene matches. The length of the CDR3 is 15 residues. The CDR3 here is CASSSLRQGGTEAFF. Here the CDR3 DNA reads TGTGCCAGCAGCTCCCTTCGACAGGGCGGCACTGAAGCTTTCTTT.

The chain is built from TRBV4-3 and TRBJ2-3; D is possibly TRBD1 (5 bases). CDR3 length: 16 amino acids. The V gene lost 0 bases and the J gene lost 2 bases, with 12 bases spanning the gap. Germline CDR1 reads LGHNA; CDR2 reads YSLEER. CDR3 sequence: CASSQEPGWNTDTQYF. Here the CDR3 DNA reads TGCGCCAGCAGCCAAGAGCCAGGGTGGAACACAGATACGCAGTATTTT.